This entry concerns a single T cell receptor (beta chain). The antigen is unknown. Random hexamers served to reverse transcribe about 0.45 to 1 ug RNA. The immunoSEQ assay covered 54 Vbeta and 13 Jbeta segments for CDR3. TCRdb itself ran the immunoSEQ multiplex PCR reads through MiXCR, one entry per CDR3 protein. The repertoire holds over 150,000 distinct CDR3 sequences, with approximately 93% as singletons. These data originate in a study of CD8 T cells in Susac syndrome. Study conclusions and caveats: The study admitted that it had a relatively small number of individuals in its TCR sequencing and HLA analysis.

Relapsing-remitting disease, either stable or active, was present in the multiple sclerosis controls, who were treatment-naive patients. TEMRA cells were enriched by FACS, and CD4+ and CD8+ T cells were negatively isolated. This sequence was found in a human donor with multiple sclerosis. Material for sequencing was CD4+ T cells from PBMCs.

CDR3 DNA sequence: TGCAGTGCTAGAGAGCGGGTAAACTCCTACAATGAGCAGTTCTTC. Protein: CSARERVNSYNEQFF. The chain combines TRBV20-1 with TRBJ2-1; weak D call: TRBD2 (5 bases). V was pared by 0 bases and J by 0 bases, with 9 bases between. This CDR3 has 15 residues. Germline V CDR1 and CDR2: DFQATT, SNEGSKA (reference sequence).